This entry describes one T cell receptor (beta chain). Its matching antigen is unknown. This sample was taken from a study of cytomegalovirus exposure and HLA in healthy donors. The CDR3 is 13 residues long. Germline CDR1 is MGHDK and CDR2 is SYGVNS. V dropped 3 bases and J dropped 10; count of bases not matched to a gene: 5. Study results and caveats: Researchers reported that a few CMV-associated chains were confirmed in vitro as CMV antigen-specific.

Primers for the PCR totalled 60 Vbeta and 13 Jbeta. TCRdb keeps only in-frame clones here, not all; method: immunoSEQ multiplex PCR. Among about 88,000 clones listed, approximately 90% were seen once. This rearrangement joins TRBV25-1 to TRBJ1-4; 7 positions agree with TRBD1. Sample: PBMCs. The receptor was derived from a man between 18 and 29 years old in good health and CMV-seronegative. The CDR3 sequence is CASSDGQATKLFF. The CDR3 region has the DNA TGTGCCAGCAGTGACGGACAGGCAACAAAACTGTTTTTT.